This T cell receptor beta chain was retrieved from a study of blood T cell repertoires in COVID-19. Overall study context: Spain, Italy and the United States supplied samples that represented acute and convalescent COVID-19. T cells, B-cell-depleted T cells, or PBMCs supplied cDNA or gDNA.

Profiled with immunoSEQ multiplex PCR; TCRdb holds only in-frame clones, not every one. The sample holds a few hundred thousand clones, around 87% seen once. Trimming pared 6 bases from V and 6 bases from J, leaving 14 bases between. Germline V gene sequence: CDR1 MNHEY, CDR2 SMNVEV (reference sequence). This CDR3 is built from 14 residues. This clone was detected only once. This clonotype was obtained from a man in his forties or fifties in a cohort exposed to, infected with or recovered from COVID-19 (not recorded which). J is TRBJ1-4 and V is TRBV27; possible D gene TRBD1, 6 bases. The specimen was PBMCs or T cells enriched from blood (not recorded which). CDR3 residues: CASSPQGKYEKLFF. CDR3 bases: TGTGCCAGCAGCCCTCAGGGGAAGTATGAAAAACTGTTTTTT.